A single sample is the source of the 24 T cell receptor beta chains below, sequenced in a study of cytomegalovirus exposure and HLA in healthy donors. Amplification used 60 Vbeta primers and 13 Jbeta primers. Generated by immunoSEQ multiplex PCR, the TCRdb table keeps only in-frame clones and is missing some. The sample consists of about 180,000 clones, approximately 79% of them appearing once. Sequencing used PBMCs. The receptors shown here come from a woman aged 40 to 50 in good health and CMV-seronegative.

The V gene is TRBV30, the J gene TRBJ2-7; tentatively, D is TRBD2 (5 bases). Per germline, CDR1 GTSNPN and CDR2 SVGIG (reference sequence). Deletions cut 3 bases from V and 7 bases from J, with 7 bases between. This CDR3 has 10 amino acids. Here the CDR3 DNA reads TGTGCCTGGAGGTCGGGGGAGCAGTACTTC. Its translation is CAWRSGEQYF.

The chain is built from TRBV29-1 and TRBJ1-2, with D hard to call. Trimming cost V 4 bases and J 2 bases, with 11 bases left between them. Germline V gene lookup returns CDR1 SQVTM and CDR2 ANQGSEA. The CDR3 consists of 13 residues. The CDR3 region has the DNA TGCAGCGTTGCGGCAGGCTTAAACTATGGCTACACCTTC. Translating it yields CSVAAGLNYGYTF.

The chain combines TRBV6-6 with TRBJ2-5, with D maybe TRBD1 (6 bases). The germline V gene encodes CDR1 MNHNY and CDR2 SVGAGI (reference sequence). The CDR3 loop spans 14 amino acids. Trimming shortened V by 5 bases and J by 0 bases, and 10 bases separated the two germline ends. The CDR3 DNA reads as TGTGCCAGCAGTCAAGGACAGTACCAAGAGACCCAGTACTTC. Its translation is CASSQGQYQETQYF.

In this sample, this clone turned up a few times. The chain uses TRBV15 and TRBJ1-1, with D possibly TRBD1 on 6 matching bases. Between the trimmed V and J ends, which lost 5 bases and 5 bases, there was a span of 15 bases. There are 14 residues in the CDR3. Germline CDR1 and CDR2: LNHNV and YYDKDF (reference sequence). In DNA form, the CDR3 reads TGTGCCACCAGCGAGAACAGGGAATTTACTGAAGCTTTCTTT. Amino acids: CATSENREFTEAFF.

This clone was detected a few times. V gene TRBV7-8 combines with J gene TRBJ1-2; TRBD1 might be the D (6 bases). This CDR3 comprises 16 residues. Germline V lookup: CDR1 SGHVS, CDR2 FQNEAQ. V was cut by 2 bases and J by 3 bases, with 16 bases left in between. The CDR3 is CASSLFGGHGDYGYTF. CDR3 nucleotides: TGTGCCAGCAGCTTATTCGGGGGGCACGGTGACTATGGCTACACCTTC.

The chain recombines TRBV27 with TRBJ2-1, with D unresolved. The V and J ends lost 0 bases and 9 bases respectively, with 6 bases between them. The germline gives CDR1 MNHEY, CDR2 SMNVEV (reference sequence). The CDR3 extends over 12 amino acids. The CDR3 DNA follows: TGTGCCAGCAGTTTATCTAGTCGTGAGCAGTTCTTC. Translated, it gives CASSLSSREQFF.

The chain uses TRBV5-6 and TRBJ2-1, with D possibly matching TRBD2 (6 bases). Looked up from germline, CDR1 is SGHDT and CDR2 is YYEEEE. The CDR3 loop spans 14 amino acids. Trimming stripped 1 base from V and 12 bases from J, with 17 bases between. Written as DNA, the CDR3 is TGTGCCAGCAGCTTGACGGGACTCGATGGGGGGCAGTTCTTC. Encoded protein: CASSLTGLDGGQFF.

This chain joins TRBV28 and TRBJ2-2, with a weak D call TRBD2 (6 bases). Germline CDR1 is MDHEN and CDR2 is SYDVKM. The CDR3 contains 13 residues. Trimming removed 6 bases from V and 6 bases from J, with 11 bases in between. The CDR3 reads CASRIRLAGELFF. CDR3 nucleotides: TGTGCCAGCAGAATCCGACTAGCCGGGGAGCTGTTTTTT.

The chain recombines TRBV10-1 with TRBJ2-5; 8 bases are a match to TRBD2. The junction had 14 bases not matched to a gene; V was cut back by 10 bases and J by 4 bases. CDR3 length: 15 residues. Germline V gene data show CDR1 as WNHNN and CDR2 as SYGVQD (reference sequence). CDR3 DNA sequence: TGCGCCACCCCCCCACGCTGCGGGAGGCGAGAGACCCAGTACTTC. This codes for CATPPRCGRRETQYF.

This clone was observed a few times. This rearrangement joins TRBV5-1 to TRBJ1-2; 12 nucleotides align to TRBD1. CDR1 and CDR2 from the germline V gene are SGHRS and YFSETQ. The CDR3 consists of 16 residues. V shed 4 bases and J 8 bases; nucleotides not matched to a gene: 12. The CDR3 DNA follows: TGCGCCAGCAGCCCCGGGACAGGGGGCGCGGGCTACGGCTACACCTTC. Protein sequence: CASSPGTGGAGYGYTF.

This clone was counted only a few times. The chain uses TRBV5-1 and TRBJ1-4; no clear D. Germline V CDR1 and CDR2: SGHRS, YFSETQ. This CDR3 spans 14 amino acids. Trimming stripped 0 bases from V and 0 bases from J, with 3 bases between. CDR3 DNA sequence: TGCGCCAGCAGCTTGGGAGCAACTAATGAAAAACTGTTTTTT. Encoded protein: CASSLGATNEKLFF.

Only one count was recorded for this clone. The chain joins TRBV10-1 to TRBJ1-6; 7 positions agree with TRBD1. V shed 3 bases, J shed 7 bases, and the junction held 6 bases outside the gene matches. The CDR3 is 15 amino acids. Germline loops: CDR1 WNHNN, CDR2 SYGVQD (reference sequence). The CDR3 spells CASSDTGAPNSPLHF. The DNA for the CDR3 is TGCGCCAGCAGTGATACAGGGGCGCCCAATTCACCCCTCCACTTT.

The V call is TRBV29-1, the J call TRBJ2-7, with 9 positions matching TRBD1. CDR1 SQVTM and CDR2 ANQGSEA come from the germline V gene. J gave up 2 bases and V 6 bases, and 8 bases lay outside the gene matches. The CDR3 is 14 residues long. CDR3 nucleotides: TGCAGCGTCTGGTACCGGGACAGGGCCTACGAGCAGTACTTC. It is translated as CSVWYRDRAYEQYF.

Concerning this clone: Other DNA sequences from this sample encode an identical CDR3 as well. The rearrangement joins TRBV28 to TRBJ1-1; D is undetermined. The CDR3 runs to 14 residues. Per germline, CDR1 MDHEN and CDR2 SYDVKM. The V gene lost 5 bases and the J gene lost 3 bases, with 13 bases spanning the gap. The CDR3 nucleotides are TGTGCCAGCAGTCCTGGAGGGAGGGACACTGAAGCTTTCTTT. Amino acids: CASSPGGRDTEAFF.

This clone has just one count. The genes are TRBV7-9 and TRBJ1-2; 8 positions match TRBD1. Germline V lookup: CDR1 SEHNR, CDR2 FQNEAQ (reference sequence). J gave up 7 bases and V 2 bases, and 3 bases lay outside the gene matches. The CDR3 is 13 residues long. The DNA for the CDR3 is TGTGCCAGCAGCTTACAGGGGGCAGGTGGCTACACCTTC. The encoded protein is CASSLQGAGGYTF.

CDR3 residues: CATSGSFPNTIYF. In nucleotides, the CDR3 is TGTGCCACCAGCGGTAGTTTCCCAAACACCATATATTTT. V is TRBV15 and J is TRBJ1-3; no definite D call. CDR1 is LNHNV, CDR2 YYDKDF, per germline (reference sequence). CDR3 length: 13 amino acids. Trimming removed 5 bases at V and 6 bases at J, with 11 bases between.

The chain combines TRBV7-2 with TRBJ2-7, with 8 nucleotides matching TRBD1. The CDR3 is made up of 14 amino acids. V shed 1 base and J 12 bases; nucleotides not matched to a gene: 11. Germline CDR1 SGHTA, CDR2 FQGNSA. The CDR3 is CASSLEVRGQNLYF. For the CDR3, the DNA is TGTGCCAGCAGCTTAGAGGTCAGGGGGCAGAACTTGTACTTC. Variable domain in full (rest from reference TRBV7-2 and TRBJ2-7): GAGVSQSPSNKVTEKGKDVELRCDPISGHTALYWYRQSLGQGLEFLIYFQGNSAPDKSGLPSDRFSAERTGGSVSTLTIQRTQQEDSAVYLCASSLEVRGQNLYFGPGTRLTVT.

The rearrangement joins TRBV5-1 to TRBJ2-5; D perhaps matches TRBD1 (6 bases). Judging by the DNA end, TRBJ2-7 fits better; the J call may be wrong. This CDR3 contains 13 residues. The germline CDR1 and CDR2 sequences are SGHRS and YFSETQ. The CDR3, as DNA: TGCGCCAGCAGCTCCCCTGGGGGCCACGAGCAGTACTTC. It translates to CASSSPGGHEQYF.

This clone was recorded a few times. This chain uses TRBV10-3 with TRBJ2-2, with D perhaps TRBD2 (6 bases). Looked up from germline, CDR1 is ENHRY and CDR2 is SYGVKD. This CDR3 has 15 amino acids. Trimming pared 0 bases from V and 1 base from J, leaving 6 bases between. The CDR3 is CAISESGGNTGELFF. The CDR3 DNA is TGTGCCATCAGTGAGTCGGGGGGGAACACCGGGGAGCTGTTTTTT.

The chain uses TRBV9 and TRBJ2-3, with 8 bases lining up with TRBD2. Germline V gene sequence: CDR1 SGDLS, CDR2 YYNGEE. This CDR3 is built from 16 residues. V gave up 4 bases and J gave up 2 bases; unmatched junction bases: 9. The CDR3: CASSLGIAGTTDTQYF. For the CDR3, the DNA is TGTGCCAGCAGCCTAGGGATAGCGGGGACCACAGATACGCAGTATTTT.

The chain is built from TRBV6-6 and TRBJ1-2; 7 bases are a match to TRBD1. This CDR3 spans 12 amino acids. V dropped 2 bases and J dropped 13; count of bases not matched to a gene: 7. Germline V gives CDR1 MNHNY, CDR2 SVGAGI (reference sequence). The CDR3 loop reads CASSYTGQASTF. CDR3 DNA sequence: TGTGCCAGCAGTTACACCGGACAGGCCAGCACCTTC.

This sequence joins TRBV6-4 and TRBJ2-7, with a tentative D call TRBD1 (6 bases). Per the germline V gene, CDR1 is MRHNA and CDR2 is SNTAGT. This CDR3 has 13 residues. V was pared by 5 bases and J by 2 bases, with 10 bases between. The CDR3 DNA reads as TGTGCCAGCAGTCCGGGACACCCCTACGAGCAGTACTTC. It translates to CASSPGHPYEQYF.

This chain uses TRBV5-4 with TRBJ1-1, with TRBD1 as a possible D gene (6 bases). The V end was cut by 4 bases, the J end by 2 bases, with 12 bases between. The germline V gene has CDR1 SGHNT and CDR2 YYREEE (reference sequence). The CDR3 is made up of 14 amino acids. The CDR3 DNA reads as TGTGCCAGCAGCAGCGGGACACCTAACACTGAAGCTTTCTTT. Amino acid sequence: CASSSGTPNTEAFF.

This clone is a singleton in its sample. The genes are TRBV29-1 and TRBJ2-4; perhaps TRBD1 as D (6 bases). The germline CDR1 and CDR2 sequences are SQVTM and ANQGSEA. CDR3 length equals 13 residues. The ends were cut back, 7 bases at V and 6 bases at J, with 16 bases in the middle. The CDR3 nucleotides are TGCAGCGCTGCAGGGGCCTGGGGAAACATTCAGTACTTC. This codes for CSAAGAWGNIQYF. The full variable domain, with the rest looked up from reference TRBV29-1 and TRBJ2-4, is SAVISQKPSRDICQRGTSLTIQCQVDSQVTMMFWYRQQPGQSLTLIATANQGSEATYESGFVIDKFPISRPNLTFSTLTVSNMSPEDSSIYLCSAAGAWGNIQYFGAGTRLSVL.